The TCR beta chain described here comes from a study of long-term antiretroviral therapy in people with HIV. Judged by abundance, this clone is medium-sized (0.01 to 0.1%). Sequencing used immunoSEQ v3.0 at survey level. Sequencing was performed with immunoSEQ multiplex PCR; in TCRdb, only in-frame clones are kept and a portion is missing. The table lists 15,000 to 20,000 clones, roughly 79% of them singletons. Germline values: CDR1 SEHNR, CDR2 FQNEAQ (reference sequence). The CDR3 loop spans 15 amino acids. V was pared by 0 bases and J by 6 bases, with 14 bases between. Sequencing was performed on unsorted PBMCs, taken 2.3 years after starting antiretroviral therapy. The source is a woman aged 35 to 49 with HIV. This sequence joins TRBV7-9 and TRBJ1-2, with a possible D match to TRBD1 (5 bases). DNA of the CDR3: TGTGCCAGCAGCTTAGCGGGGTTCAGGGATGATGGCTACACCTTC. This translates into CASSLAGFRDDGYTF.